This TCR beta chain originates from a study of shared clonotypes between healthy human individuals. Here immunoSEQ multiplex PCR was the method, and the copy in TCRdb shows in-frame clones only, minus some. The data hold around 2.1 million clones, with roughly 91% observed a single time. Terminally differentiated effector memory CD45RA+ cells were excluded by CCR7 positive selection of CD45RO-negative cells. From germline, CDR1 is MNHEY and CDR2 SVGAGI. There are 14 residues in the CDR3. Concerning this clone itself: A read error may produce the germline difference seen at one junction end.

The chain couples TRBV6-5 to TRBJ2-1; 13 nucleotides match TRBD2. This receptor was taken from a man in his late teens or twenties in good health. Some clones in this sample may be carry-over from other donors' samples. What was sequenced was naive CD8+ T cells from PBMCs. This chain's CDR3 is CASSFGTSGTYRVF. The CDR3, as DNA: TGTGCCAGCAGTTTCGGGACTAGCGGGACATACCGGGTCTTC.